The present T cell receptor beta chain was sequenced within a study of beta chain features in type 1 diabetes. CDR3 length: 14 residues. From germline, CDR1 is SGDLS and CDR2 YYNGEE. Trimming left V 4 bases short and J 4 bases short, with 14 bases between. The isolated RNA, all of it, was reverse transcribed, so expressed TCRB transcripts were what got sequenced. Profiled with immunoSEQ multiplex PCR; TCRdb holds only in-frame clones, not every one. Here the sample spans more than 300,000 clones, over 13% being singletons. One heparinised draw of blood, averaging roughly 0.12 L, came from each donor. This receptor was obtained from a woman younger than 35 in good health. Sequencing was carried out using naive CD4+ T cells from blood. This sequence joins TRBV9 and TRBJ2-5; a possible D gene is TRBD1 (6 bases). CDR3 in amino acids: CASSFGQLAETQYF. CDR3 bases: TGTGCCAGCAGCTTTGGACAGTTGGCAGAGACCCAGTACTTC.